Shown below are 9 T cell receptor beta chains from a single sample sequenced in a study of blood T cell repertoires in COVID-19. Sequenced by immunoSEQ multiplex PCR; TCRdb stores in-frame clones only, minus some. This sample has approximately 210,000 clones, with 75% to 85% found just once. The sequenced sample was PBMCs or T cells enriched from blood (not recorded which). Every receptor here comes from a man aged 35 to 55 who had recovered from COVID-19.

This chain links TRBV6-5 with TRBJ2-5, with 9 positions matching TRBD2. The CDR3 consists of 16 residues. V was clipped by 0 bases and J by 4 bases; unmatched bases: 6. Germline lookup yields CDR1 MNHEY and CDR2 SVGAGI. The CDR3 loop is CASSYSAGGRPETQYF. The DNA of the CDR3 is TGTGCCAGCAGTTACTCGGCGGGAGGGCGCCCAGAGACCCAGTACTTC.

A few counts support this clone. CDR3 region: CASSYGRLTGPSSYEQYF. As DNA, the CDR3 is TGTGCCAGCAGTTACGGCCGTTTGACAGGACCCAGCTCCTACGAGCAGTACTTC. This chain uses TRBV6-2 or TRBV6-3 with TRBJ2-7, with a possible D match to TRBD1 (6 bases). Trimming removed 2 bases at V and 0 bases at J, with 20 bases between. Germline V gives CDR1 MNHEY, CDR2 SVGEGT. This CDR3 is built from 18 residues.

For the CDR3, the DNA is TGTGCCAGCAGTGGGTTGAGGACAGGGGGGAATCAGCCCCAGCATTTT. Residues: CASSGLRTGGNQPQHF. The chain couples TRBV2 to TRBJ1-5, with 10 bases lining up with TRBD1. In germline, CDR1 is SNHLY, CDR2 FYNNEI. The CDR3 runs 16 residues. Unmatched junction bases numbered 7, after V lost 4 bases and J lost 4 bases. Full variable domain (missing parts from reference TRBV2 and TRBJ1-5): EPEVTQTPSHQVTQMGQEVILRCVPISNHLYFYWYRQILGQKVEFLVSFYNNEISEKSEIFDDQFSVERPDGSNFTLKIRSTKLEDSAMYFCASSGLRTGGNQPQHFGDGTRLSIL.

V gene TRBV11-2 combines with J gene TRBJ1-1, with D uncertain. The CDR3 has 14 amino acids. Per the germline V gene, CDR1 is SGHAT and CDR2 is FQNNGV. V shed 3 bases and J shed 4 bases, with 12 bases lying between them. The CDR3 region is CASSLAAGSTEAFF. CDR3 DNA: TGTGCCAGCAGCTTGGCGGCGGGGAGCACTGAAGCTTTCTTT.

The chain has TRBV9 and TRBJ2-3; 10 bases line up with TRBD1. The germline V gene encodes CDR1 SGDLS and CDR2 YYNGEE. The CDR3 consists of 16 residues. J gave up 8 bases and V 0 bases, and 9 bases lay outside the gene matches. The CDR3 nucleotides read TGTGCCAGCAGCGTAGAGTGGACAGGGGGTCTTAGTACGCAGTATTTT. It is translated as CASSVEWTGGLSTQYF.

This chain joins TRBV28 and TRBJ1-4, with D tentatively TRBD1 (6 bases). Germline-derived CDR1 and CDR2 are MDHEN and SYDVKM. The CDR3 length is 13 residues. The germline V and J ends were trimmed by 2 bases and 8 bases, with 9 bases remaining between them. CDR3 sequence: CASSLPGEEKLFF. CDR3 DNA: TGTGCCAGCAGTTTACCAGGGGAGGAAAAACTGTTTTTT.

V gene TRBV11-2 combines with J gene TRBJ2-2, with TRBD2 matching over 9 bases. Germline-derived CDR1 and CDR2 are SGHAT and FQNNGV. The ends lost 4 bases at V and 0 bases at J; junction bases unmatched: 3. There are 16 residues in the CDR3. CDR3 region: CASSSLAGANTGELFF. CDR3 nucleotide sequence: TGTGCCAGCAGCTCGTTAGCGGGAGCGAACACCGGGGAGCTGTTTTTT.

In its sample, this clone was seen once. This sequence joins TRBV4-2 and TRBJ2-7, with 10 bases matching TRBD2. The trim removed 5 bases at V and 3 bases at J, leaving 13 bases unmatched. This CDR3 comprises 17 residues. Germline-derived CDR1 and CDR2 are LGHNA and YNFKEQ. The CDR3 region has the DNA TGTGCCAGCAGCTTTTCATTAGCGGGAGGCGAGAGCTACGAGCAGTACTTC. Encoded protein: CASSFSLAGGESYEQYF.

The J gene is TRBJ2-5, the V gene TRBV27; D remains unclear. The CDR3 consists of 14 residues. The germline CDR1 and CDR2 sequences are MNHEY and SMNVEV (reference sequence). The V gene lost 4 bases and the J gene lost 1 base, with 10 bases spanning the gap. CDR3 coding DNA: TGTGCCAGCAGTTCTCCCGGCGGCCAAGAGACCCAGTACTTC. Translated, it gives CASSSPGGQETQYF.